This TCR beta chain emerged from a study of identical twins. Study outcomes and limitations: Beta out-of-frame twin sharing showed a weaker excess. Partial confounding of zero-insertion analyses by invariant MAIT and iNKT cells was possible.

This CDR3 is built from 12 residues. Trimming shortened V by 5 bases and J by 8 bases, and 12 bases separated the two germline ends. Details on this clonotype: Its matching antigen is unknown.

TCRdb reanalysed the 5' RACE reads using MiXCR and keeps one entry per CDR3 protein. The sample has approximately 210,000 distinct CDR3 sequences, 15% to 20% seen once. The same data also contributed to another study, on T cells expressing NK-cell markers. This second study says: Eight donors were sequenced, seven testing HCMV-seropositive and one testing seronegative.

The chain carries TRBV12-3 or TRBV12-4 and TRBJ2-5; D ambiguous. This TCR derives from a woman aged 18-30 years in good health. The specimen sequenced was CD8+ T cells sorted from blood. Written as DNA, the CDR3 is TGTGCCAGCAGTCCCTCCAAGGCAACCCAGTACTTC. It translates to CASSPSKATQYF.